This TCR beta chain was documented in a study of cytomegalovirus exposure and HLA in healthy donors. Overall study results and limits: When analyzed later, a missense DCLRE1C variant was found to be linked to TCR beta V- and J-gene trimming. In a later analysis, at a false discovery rate of 0.05, roughly 17,000 TCR beta sequences were associated with HLA alleles. The authors enumerated some 160 TCR beta chains as linked to cytomegalovirus.

CDR3 size: 15 residues. In germline, CDR1 is MNHEY, CDR2 SMNVEV (reference sequence). Trimming stripped 5 bases from V and 2 bases from J, with 13 bases between. It was with 60 Vbeta and 13 Jbeta primers that the PCR ran. The assay was immunoSEQ multiplex PCR, and TCRdb's table has in-frame clones only and misses some. Of under 200,000 clones in the sample, 60% to 75% are singletons; the top ten hold roughly 3%. On this clone itself: As yet, its antigen is unknown.

The genes are TRBV27 and TRBJ2-4, with D possibly matching TRBD2 (6 bases). The sequence was obtained from a woman aged 50 to 65 in good health and CMV-seropositive. Sequenced: PBMCs. The CDR3 region has the DNA TGTGCCAGCAGTGGGCCGGGACTTCCCAAAAACATTCAGTACTTC. It is translated as CASSGPGLPKNIQYF.